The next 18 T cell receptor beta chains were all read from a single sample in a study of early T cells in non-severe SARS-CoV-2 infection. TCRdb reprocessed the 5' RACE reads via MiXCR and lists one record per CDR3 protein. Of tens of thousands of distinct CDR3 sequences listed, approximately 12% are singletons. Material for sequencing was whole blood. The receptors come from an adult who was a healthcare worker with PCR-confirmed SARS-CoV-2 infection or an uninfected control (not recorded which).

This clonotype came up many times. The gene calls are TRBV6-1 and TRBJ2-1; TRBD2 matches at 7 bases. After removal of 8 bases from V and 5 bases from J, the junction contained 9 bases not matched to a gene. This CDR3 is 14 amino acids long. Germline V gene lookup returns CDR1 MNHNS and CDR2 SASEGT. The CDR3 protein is CASRSWGGNNEQFF. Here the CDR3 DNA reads TGTGCCAGCCGTTCGTGGGGGGGTAACAATGAGCAGTTCTTC.

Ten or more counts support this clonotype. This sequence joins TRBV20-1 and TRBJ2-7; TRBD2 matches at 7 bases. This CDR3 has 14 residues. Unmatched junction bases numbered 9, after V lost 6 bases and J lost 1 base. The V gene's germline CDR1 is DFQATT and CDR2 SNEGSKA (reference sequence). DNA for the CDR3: TGCAGTGCGCGCGGTGGGGGGGAATCCTACGAGCAGTACTTC. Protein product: CSARGGGESYEQYF.

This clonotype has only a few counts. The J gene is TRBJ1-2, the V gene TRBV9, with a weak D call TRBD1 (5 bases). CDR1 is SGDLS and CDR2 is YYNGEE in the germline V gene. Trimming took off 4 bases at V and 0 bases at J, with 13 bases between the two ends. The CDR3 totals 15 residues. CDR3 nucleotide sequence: TGTGCCAGCAGCCCGACAGCTACAACTAACTATGGCTACACCTTC. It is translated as CASSPTATTNYGYTF.

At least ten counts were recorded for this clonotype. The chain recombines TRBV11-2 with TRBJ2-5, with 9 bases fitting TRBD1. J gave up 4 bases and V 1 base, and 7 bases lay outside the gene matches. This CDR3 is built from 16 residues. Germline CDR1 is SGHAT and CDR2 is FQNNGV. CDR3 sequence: CASSLGTGTGLETQYF. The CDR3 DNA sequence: TGTGCCAGCAGCTTAGGAACGGGGACAGGGCTAGAGACCCAGTACTTC.

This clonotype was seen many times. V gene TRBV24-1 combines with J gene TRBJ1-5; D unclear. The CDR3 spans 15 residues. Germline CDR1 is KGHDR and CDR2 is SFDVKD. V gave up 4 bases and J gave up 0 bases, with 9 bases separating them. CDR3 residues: CATSESGYSNQPQHF. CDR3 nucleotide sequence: TGTGCCACCAGTGAGTCCGGTTATAGCAATCAGCCCCAGCATTTT.

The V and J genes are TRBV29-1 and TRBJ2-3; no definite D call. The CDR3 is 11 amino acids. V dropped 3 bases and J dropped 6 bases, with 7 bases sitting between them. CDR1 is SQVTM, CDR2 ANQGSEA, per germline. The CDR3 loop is CSVELMDTQYF. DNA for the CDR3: TGCAGCGTTGAGTTGATGGATACGCAGTATTTT.

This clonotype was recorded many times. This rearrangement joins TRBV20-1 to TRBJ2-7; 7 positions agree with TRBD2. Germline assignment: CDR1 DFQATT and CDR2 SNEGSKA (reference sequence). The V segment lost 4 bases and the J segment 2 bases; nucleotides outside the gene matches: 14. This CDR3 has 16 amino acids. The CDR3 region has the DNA TGCAGTGCTACCTCGAGTGAAGCGGGGCTTACCTACGAGCAGTACTTC. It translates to CSATSSEAGLTYEQYF.

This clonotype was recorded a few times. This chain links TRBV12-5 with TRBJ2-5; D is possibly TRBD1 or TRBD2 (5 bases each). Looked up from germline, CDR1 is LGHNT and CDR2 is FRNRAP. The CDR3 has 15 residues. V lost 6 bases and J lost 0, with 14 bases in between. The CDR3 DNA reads TGTGCTAGTGGCCCCCTGGGGGTAAACCAAGAGACCCAGTACTTC. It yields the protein CASGPLGVNQETQYF.

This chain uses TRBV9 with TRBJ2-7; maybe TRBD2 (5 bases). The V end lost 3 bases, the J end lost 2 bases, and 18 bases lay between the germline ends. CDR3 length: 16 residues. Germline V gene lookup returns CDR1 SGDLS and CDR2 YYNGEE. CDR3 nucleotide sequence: TGTGCCAGCAGCGCTAGAGACGGGGTCAGCGCCTACGAGCAGTACTTC. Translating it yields CASSARDGVSAYEQYF.

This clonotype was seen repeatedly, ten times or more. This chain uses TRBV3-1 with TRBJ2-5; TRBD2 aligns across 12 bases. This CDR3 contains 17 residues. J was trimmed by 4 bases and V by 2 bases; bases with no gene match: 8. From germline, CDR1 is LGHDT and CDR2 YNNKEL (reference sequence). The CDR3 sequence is CASSQRSSGRARETQYF. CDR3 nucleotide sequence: TGTGCCAGCAGCCAACGGTCTAGCGGGAGGGCCAGAGAGACCCAGTACTTC.

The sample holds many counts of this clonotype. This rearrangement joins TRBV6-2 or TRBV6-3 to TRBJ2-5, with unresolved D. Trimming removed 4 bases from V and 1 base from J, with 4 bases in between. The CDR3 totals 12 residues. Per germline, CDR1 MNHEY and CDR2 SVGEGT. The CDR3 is CASSSTQETQYF. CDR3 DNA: TGTGCCAGCAGTTCCACCCAAGAGACCCAGTACTTC.

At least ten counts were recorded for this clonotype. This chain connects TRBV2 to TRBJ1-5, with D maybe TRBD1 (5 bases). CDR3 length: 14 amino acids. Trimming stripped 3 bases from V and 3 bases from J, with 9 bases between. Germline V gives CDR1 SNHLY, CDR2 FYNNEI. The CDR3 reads CASSDGRVNQPQHF. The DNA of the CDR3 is TGTGCCAGCAGTGATGGCAGGGTCAATCAGCCCCAGCATTTT.

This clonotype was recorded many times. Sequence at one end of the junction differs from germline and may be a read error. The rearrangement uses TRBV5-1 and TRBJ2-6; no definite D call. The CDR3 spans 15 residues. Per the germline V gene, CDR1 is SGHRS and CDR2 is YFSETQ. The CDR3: CASSLGLSGANVLTF. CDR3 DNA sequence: TGTGCCAGCAGCTTAGGTCTCTCTGGGGCCAACGTCCTGACTTTC.

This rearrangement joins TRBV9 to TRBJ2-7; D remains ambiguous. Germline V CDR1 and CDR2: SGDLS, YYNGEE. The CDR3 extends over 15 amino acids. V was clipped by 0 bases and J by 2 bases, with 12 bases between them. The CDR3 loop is CASSVESPRTYEQYF. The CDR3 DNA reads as TGTGCCAGCAGCGTAGAGTCCCCTAGGACCTACGAGCAGTACTTC. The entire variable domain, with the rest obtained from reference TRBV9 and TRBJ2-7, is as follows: DSGVTQTPKHLITATGQRVTLRCSPRSGDLSVYWYQQSLDQGLQFLIQYYNGEERAKGNILERFSAQQFPDLHSELNLSSLELGDSALYFCASSVESPRTYEQYFGPGTRLTVT.

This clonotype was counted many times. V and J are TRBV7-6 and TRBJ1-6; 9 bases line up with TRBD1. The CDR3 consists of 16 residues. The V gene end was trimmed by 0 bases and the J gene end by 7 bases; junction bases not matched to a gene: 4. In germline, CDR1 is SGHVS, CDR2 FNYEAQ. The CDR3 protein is CASSLAPGTGNSPLHF. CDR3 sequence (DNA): TGTGCCAGCAGCTTAGCCCCCGGGACAGGGAATTCACCCCTCCACTTT.

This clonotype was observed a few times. The CDR3 DNA is TGTGCCAGCAGTTTGGGGCAGGGTAGTACGCAGTATTTT. Translating it yields CASSLGQGSTQYF. This chain joins TRBV12-3 or TRBV12-4 and TRBJ2-3, with a possible D match to TRBD1 (5 bases). Trimming stripped 3 bases from V and 8 bases from J, with 12 bases between. The CDR3 contains 13 residues.

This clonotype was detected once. The CDR3 DNA reads TGCGCCAGCAGTGGACCGGTTTTAGGCAATGAGCAGTTCTTC. Translating gives CASSGPVLGNEQFF. The rearrangement joins TRBV10-2 to TRBJ2-1, with no clear D. CDR1 and CDR2 (germline): WSHSY, SAAADI. The V and J ends lost 4 bases and 6 bases respectively, with 13 bases between them. This CDR3 is built from 14 residues.

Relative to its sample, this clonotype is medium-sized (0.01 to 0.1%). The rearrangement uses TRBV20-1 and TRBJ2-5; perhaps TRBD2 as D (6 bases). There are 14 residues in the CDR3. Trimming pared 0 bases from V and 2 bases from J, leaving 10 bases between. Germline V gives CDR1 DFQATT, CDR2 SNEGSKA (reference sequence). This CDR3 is CSARDGGAQETQYF. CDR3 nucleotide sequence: TGCAGTGCTAGAGATGGAGGGGCTCAAGAGACCCAGTACTTC.